The subject of this entry is one T cell receptor (beta chain). The sample originates from a study of T cells in localized non-small cell lung cancer. Trimming took off 0 bases at V and 6 bases at J, with 13 bases between the two ends. The germline gives CDR1 SGHNT, CDR2 YYREEE (reference sequence). This CDR3 is 14 amino acids long. The protocol was immunoSEQ multiplex PCR, while the TCRdb copy is restricted to in-frame clones and leaves out a portion. Altogether 20,000 to 30,000 clones are present, less than 95% being singletons, with the ten largest covering 3.5% to 5%. This material consisted of peripheral blood, taken before any cancer treatment. This clonotype originated in a female donor at least 60 years old with stage II squamous cell lung carcinoma. V usage is TRBV5-4 and J usage is TRBJ2-7; no clear D. CDR3 sequence (DNA): TGTGCCAGCAGCTTGGAAGGGTTCACCGTCGAGCAGTACTTC. It codes for CASSLEGFTVEQYF. Based on the CDR3 plus reference TRBV5-4 and TRBJ2-7, the full variable domain is ETGVTQSPTHLIKTRGQQVTLRCSSQSGHNTVSWYQQALGQGPQFIFQYYREEENGRGNFPPRFSGLQFPNYSSELNVNALELDDSALYLCASSLEGFTVEQYFGPGTRLTVT.